Listed below are T cell receptor beta chains from one sample, sequenced in a study of beta chain features in type 1 diabetes. Method: immunoSEQ multiplex PCR; TCRdb's copy keeps in-frame clones and lacks some. The sample consists of hundreds of thousands of clones, about 14% of them appearing once. Sample: naive CD4+ T cells from blood. The receptor source for this set is a man between 18 and 35 years old in good health. The CDR3 runs from the conserved cysteine through the conserved F or W. Fields, in order: V gene, clone size, J gene, D gene, CDR3 protein, CDR3 DNA. The D gene is left open where the match is weak. A clone size is listed for some rows: how often the clone was seen (once, few, many), or a class if it is expanded.

TRBV5-4	.	TRBJ1-4	.	CASSLRGPPHEKLFF	TGTGCCAGCAGCTTAAGAGGGCCGCCTCATGAAAAACTGTTTTTT
TRBV12-5	.	TRBJ1-1	TRBD1	CASGLVVDRVTEAFF	TGTGCTAGTGGTTTGGTAGTAGACAGGGTAACTGAAGCTTTCTTT
TRBV7-3	.	TRBJ2-1	.	CASSSGGPSYNEQFF	TGTGCCAGCAGCTCGGGGGGCCCCTCCTACAATGAGCAGTTCTTC
TRBV21-1	few	TRBJ1-1	.	CASSKEAGRGSMNTEAFF	TGTGCCAGCAGCAAAGAGGCAGGGCGGGGGTCAATGAACACTGAAGCTTTCTTT
TRBV19	few	TRBJ1-5	.	CASSIPGPWSNQPQHF	TGTGCCAGTAGTATTCCGGGCCCTTGGAGCAATCAGCCCCAGCATTTT
TRBV7-9	.	TRBJ2-3	TRBD2	CASDPGRDWFQDTQYF	TGTGCCAGCGACCCAGGGAGGGATTGGTTCCAAGATACGCAGTATTTT
TRBV19	few	TRBJ1-2	.	CASTSRATGNYGYTF	TGTGCCAGTACCAGCAGGGCGACTGGAAACTATGGCTACACCTTC
TRBV23-1	many	TRBJ1-5	.	CASSQTGYNQPQHF	TGCGCCAGCAGTCAAACGGGCTACAATCAGCCCCAGCATTTT
TRBV2	few	TRBJ1-5	.	CASESGGDKIF	TGTGCCAGCGAAAGTGGAGGGGACAAGATTTTT
TRBV4-3	.	TRBJ1-1	.	CASSPPGHNTEAFF	TGCGCCAGCAGCCCACCGGGACACAACACTGAAGCTTTCTTT
TRBV10-3	few	TRBJ2-3	TRBD2	CAISEVPGLASTDTQYF	TGTGCCATCAGTGAGGTCCCGGGACTAGCGAGCACAGATACGCAGTATTTT
TRBV10-3	.	TRBJ1-2	.	CAISERGSSNYGYTF	TGTGCCATCAGTGAGAGGGGCAGTTCTAACTATGGCTACACCTTC
TRBV6-4	few	TRBJ2-1	.	CASSPRLAPNEQFF	TGTGCCAGCAGTCCGAGGCTAGCGCCCAATGAGCAGTTCTTC
TRBV5-1	.	TRBJ2-2	TRBD1	CASSLRPGGKELFF	TGCGCCAGCAGCTTGAGGCCAGGGGGTAAAGAGCTGTTTTTT
TRBV9	few	TRBJ2-4	TRBD1	CASSIDTGGGTKNIQYF	TGTGCCAGCAGCATAGACACAGGGGGCGGTACCAAAAACATTCAGTACTTC
TRBV4-3	few	TRBJ2-5	.	CASSQRHPQAGPQETQYF	TGCGCCAGCAGCCAAAGACACCCCCAGGCGGGCCCCCAAGAGACCCAGTACTTC
TRBV11-2	once	TRBJ1-2	.	CASSLVGPDDDYGYTF	TGTGCCAGCAGCTTAGTTGGGCCAGATGACGACTATGGCTACACCTTC
TRBV27	few	TRBJ2-3	TRBD1	CASWDRTDTQYF	TGTGCCTCCTGGGACAGGACAGATACGCAGTATTTT
TRBV7-2	.	TRBJ1-5	TRBD1	CASSLRQGGVSQPQHF	TGTGCCAGCAGCTTAAGACAGGGCGGGGTGAGTCAGCCCCAGCATTTT
TRBV18	.	TRBJ1-1	.	CASSPLQGQNTEAFF	TGTGCCAGCTCACCTTTACAGGGCCAAAACACTGAAGCTTTCTTT
TRBV18	.	TRBJ2-7	.	CASSHSPSGPYEQYF	TGTGCCAGCTCACATAGCCCCAGCGGGCCCTACGAGCAGTACTTC
TRBV28	.	TRBJ2-5	TRBD1	CASSFSRGRETQYF	TGTGCCAGCAGTTTTTCCAGGGGGCGGGAGACCCAGTACTTC
TRBV4-3	few	TRBJ2-7	.	CASSRTLGVEQYF	TGCGCCAGCAGCCGTACGTTGGGGGTCGAGCAGTACTTC
TRBV7-2	.	TRBJ2-6	.	CASSPSGANVLTF	TGTGCCAGCAGCCCCTCGGGGGCCAACGTCCTGACTTTC